This TCR beta chain was recovered during a study of T cell responses to AZD1222 COVID-19 vaccine. About the research overall: Second-dose intervals near 4 or 12 weeks were combined. Study findings and constraints: Repertoire sampling happened only post peak T cell response. Donor demographics were predominantly white British with a female majority; clonal diversity may be underestimated.

Some clones are missing from TCRdb's copy, which holds only in-frame ones; the method was immunoSEQ multiplex PCR. The sample comprises fewer than 120,000 clones, about 88% of which are singletons, and roughly 1.6% rests with the top ten. About this clone: Its antigen is not identified.

There are 14 residues in the CDR3. V gave up 5 bases and J gave up 5 bases; unmatched junction bases: 5. Germline-derived CDR1 and CDR2 are SGHRS and YFSETQ. The sample consisted of peripheral blood, taken on day 0 of AZD1222 vaccination. The TCR comes from an adult in good health. The rearrangement uses TRBV5-1 and TRBJ2-7; 12 nucleotides agree with TRBD1. The CDR3 bases are TGCGCCAGCAGGAGGGACAGGGGGCGAGACGAGCAGTACTTC. Protein sequence: CASRRDRGRDEQYF.